The text below deals with one TCR beta chain. Repertoires were generated with immunoSEQ multiplex PCR, while TCRdb's copy carries only in-frame clones and drops some. Of about 410,000 clones in the sample, about 88% were seen once. The CDR3 loop spans 15 amino acids. Per germline, CDR1 MNHEY and CDR2 SVGAGI. V lost 0 bases to trimming and J lost 4 bases, with 12 bases between them. The data are from a study of blood T cell repertoires in COVID-19. The sequence derives from a woman aged 35 to 49 with COVID-19, enrolled during active disease. Specimen: peripheral blood. The chain couples TRBV6-5 to TRBJ1-2, with TRBD1 as a possible D gene (6 bases). This chain's CDR3 is CASSYSGQPVYGYTF. The CDR3 DNA reads TGTGCCAGCAGTTACTCAGGACAGCCCGTCTATGGCTACACCTTC.